This entry describes one T cell receptor (beta chain). Its antigen is not identified. A junction boundary mismatches the germline segment, possibly from a read error. The total RNA that was extracted per sample amounted to at least 5.5 micrograms. With a J-beta primer mix and a sample-barcoded 5' primer, a second PCR ran 7 to 11 cycles. The template-switch adaptor, which had 12 random nucleotides, put a tag on each cDNA molecule. There were at least 3 million CDR3-containing paired-end reads obtained from each sample. TCRdb called the 5' RACE reads again in MiXCR, with one record for every CDR3 protein. The top ten hold 20% to 25% of the sample, which has about 600,000 distinct CDR3 sequences, roughly 48% seen once. This record comes from a study of blood T cells in healthy people across ages. General study points: Leaving the PBMCs unsorted stopped any conclusive comparison of naive versus antigen-experienced cells.

The receptor was isolated from a man older than 75 in good health. Sequenced material: blood.

The CDR3 bases are TGTGCTAGCAGCTTAAATCCCCAAGAGACCCAGTACTTC. It translates to CASSLNPQETQYF. This rearrangement joins TRBV7-7 to TRBJ2-5; D gene unclear. The CDR3 contains 13 residues. Looked up from germline, CDR1 is SSHAT and CDR2 is FNYEAQ (reference sequence).